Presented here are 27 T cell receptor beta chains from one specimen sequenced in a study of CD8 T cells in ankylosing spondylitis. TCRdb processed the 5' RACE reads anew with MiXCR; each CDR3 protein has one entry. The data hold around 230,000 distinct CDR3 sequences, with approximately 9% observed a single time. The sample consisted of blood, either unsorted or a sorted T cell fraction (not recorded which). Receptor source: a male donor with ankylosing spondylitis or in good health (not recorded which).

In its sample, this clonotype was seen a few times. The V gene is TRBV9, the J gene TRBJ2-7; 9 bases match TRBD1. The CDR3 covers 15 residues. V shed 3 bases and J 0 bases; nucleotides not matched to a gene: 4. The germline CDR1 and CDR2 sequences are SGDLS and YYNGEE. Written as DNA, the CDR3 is TGTGCCAGCAGCGAGGGGACAGGGCCCTCCTACGAGCAGTACTTC. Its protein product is CASSEGTGPSYEQYF.

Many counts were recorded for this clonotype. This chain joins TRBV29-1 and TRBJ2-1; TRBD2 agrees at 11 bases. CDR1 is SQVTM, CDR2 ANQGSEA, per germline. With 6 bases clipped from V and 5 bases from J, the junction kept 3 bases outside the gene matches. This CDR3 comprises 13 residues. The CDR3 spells CSVTGLADNEQFF. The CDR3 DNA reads TGCAGCGTCACGGGACTAGCGGACAATGAGCAGTTCTTC.

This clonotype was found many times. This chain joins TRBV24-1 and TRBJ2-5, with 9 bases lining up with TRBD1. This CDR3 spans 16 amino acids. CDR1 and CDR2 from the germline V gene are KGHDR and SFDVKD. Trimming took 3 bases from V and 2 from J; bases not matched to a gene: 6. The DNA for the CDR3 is TGTGCCACCAGTGATGGGGACAGGGAAATACAAGAGACCCAGTACTTC. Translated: CATSDGDREIQETQYF.

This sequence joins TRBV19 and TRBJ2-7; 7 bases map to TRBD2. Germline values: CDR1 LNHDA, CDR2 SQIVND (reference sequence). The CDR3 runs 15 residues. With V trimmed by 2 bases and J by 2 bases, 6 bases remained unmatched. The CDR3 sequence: CASSIRLAETYEQYF. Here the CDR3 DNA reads TGTGCCAGTAGTATAAGGCTAGCGGAAACCTACGAGCAGTACTTC.

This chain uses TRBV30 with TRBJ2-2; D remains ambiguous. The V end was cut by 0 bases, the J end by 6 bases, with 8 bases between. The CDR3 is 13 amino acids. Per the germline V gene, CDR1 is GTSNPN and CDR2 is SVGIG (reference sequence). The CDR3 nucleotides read TGTGCCTGGAGTGTTGGATGGCCCGGGGAGCTGTTTTTT. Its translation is CAWSVGWPGELFF.

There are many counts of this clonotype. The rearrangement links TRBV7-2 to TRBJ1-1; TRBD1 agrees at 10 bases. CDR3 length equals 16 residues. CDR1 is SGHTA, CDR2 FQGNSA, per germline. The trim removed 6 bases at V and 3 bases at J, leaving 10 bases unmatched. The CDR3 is CASRSRDRGYDTEAFF. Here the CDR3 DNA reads TGTGCCAGCAGGTCCCGGGACAGGGGATACGACACTGAAGCTTTCTTT.

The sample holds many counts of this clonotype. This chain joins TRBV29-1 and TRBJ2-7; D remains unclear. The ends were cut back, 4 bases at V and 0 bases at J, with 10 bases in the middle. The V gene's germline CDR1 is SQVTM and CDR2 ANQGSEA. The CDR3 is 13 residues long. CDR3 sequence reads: CSVAGYSSYEQYF. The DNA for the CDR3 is TGCAGCGTTGCGGGTTACAGCTCCTACGAGCAGTACTTC.

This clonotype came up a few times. CDR3: CASSLDRGYYEQYF. The CDR3, as DNA: TGCGCCAGCAGCCTGGACAGGGGTTACTACGAGCAGTACTTC. The J gene is TRBJ2-7, the V gene TRBV5-1; 9 bases fit TRBD1. J lost 3 bases, V lost 4 bases, and 5 bases had no gene match. CDR1 is SGHRS and CDR2 is YFSETQ in the germline V gene. This CDR3 is built from 14 residues.

The CDR3 reads CASSSYTSGIFYEQYF. CDR3 nucleotides: TGTGCCAGCAGTTCTTACACTAGCGGGATCTTCTACGAGCAGTACTTC. The V gene is TRBV6-5, the J gene TRBJ2-7, with 10 positions matching TRBD2. There are 16 residues in the CDR3. Germline V lookup: CDR1 MNHEY, CDR2 SVGAGI. With 4 bases clipped from V and 3 bases from J, the junction kept 9 bases outside the gene matches.

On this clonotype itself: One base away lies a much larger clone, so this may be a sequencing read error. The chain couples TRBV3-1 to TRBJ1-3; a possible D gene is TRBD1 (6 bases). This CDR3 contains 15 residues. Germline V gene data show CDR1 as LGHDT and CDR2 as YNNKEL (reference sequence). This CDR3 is CACSQLRGSGNTIYF. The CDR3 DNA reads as TGTGCCTGCAGCCAGCTCAGGGGCTCTGGAAACACCATATATTTT.

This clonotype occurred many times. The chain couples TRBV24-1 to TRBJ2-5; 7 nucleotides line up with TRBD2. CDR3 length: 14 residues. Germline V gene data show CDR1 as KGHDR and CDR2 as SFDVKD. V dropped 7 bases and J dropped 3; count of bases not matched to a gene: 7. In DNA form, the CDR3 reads TGTGCCACCAGCAGCGGCGCGGGGGAAGAGACCCAGTACTTC. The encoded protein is CATSSGAGEETQYF.

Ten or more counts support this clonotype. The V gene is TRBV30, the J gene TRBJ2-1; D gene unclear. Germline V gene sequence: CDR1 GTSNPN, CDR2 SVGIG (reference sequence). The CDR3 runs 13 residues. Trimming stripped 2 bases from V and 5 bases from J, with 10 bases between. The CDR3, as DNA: TGTGCCTGGAGTATTGCTCTAAACAATGAGCAGTTCTTC. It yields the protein CAWSIALNNEQFF.

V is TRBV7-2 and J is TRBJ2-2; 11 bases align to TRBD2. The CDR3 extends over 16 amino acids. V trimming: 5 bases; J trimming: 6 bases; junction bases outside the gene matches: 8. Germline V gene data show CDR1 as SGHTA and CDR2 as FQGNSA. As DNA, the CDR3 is TGTGCCAGCAGCCCCGCAGGACTAGCGGGTGCCGGGGAGCTGTTTTTT. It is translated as CASSPAGLAGAGELFF. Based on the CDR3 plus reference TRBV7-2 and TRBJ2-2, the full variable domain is GAGVSQSPSNKVTEKGKDVELRCDPISGHTALYWYRQSLGQGLEFLIYFQGNSAPDKSGLPSDRFSAERTGGSVSTLTIQRTQQEDSAVYLCASSPAGLAGAGELFFGEGSRLTVL.

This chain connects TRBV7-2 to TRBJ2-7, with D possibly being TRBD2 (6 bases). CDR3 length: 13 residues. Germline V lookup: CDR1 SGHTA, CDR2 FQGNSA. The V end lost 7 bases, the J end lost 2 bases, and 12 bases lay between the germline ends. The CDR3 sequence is CASTEGTPYEQYF. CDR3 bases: TGTGCCAGCACGGAGGGCACCCCCTACGAGCAGTACTTC.

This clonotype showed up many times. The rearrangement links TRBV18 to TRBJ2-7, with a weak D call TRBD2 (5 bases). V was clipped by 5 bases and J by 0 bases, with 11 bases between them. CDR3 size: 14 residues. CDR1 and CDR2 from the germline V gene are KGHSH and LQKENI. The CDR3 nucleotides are TGTGCCAGCTCATCCCGGGATTCCTCCTACGAGCAGTACTTC. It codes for CASSSRDSSYEQYF.

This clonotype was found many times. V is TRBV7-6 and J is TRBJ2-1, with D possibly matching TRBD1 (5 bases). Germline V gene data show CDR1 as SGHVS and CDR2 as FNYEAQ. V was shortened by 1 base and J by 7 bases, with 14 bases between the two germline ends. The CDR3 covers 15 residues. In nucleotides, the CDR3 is TGTGCCAGCAGCTTAGGTGGCAGGGCCCTTAATGAGCAGTTCTTC. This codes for CASSLGGRALNEQFF.

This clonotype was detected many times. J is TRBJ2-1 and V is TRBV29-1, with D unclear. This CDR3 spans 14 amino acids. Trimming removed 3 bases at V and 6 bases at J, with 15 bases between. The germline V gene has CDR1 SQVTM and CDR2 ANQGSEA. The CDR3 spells CSVDREAPFNEQFF. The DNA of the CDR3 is TGCAGCGTTGATCGAGAGGCCCCTTTCAATGAGCAGTTCTTC.

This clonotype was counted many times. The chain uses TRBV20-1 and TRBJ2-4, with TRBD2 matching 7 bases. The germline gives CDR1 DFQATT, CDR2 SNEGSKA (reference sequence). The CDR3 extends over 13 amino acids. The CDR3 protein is CSLWGGSGNIQYF. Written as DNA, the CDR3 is TGCAGCCTGTGGGGAGGGTCAGGAAACATTCAGTACTTC.

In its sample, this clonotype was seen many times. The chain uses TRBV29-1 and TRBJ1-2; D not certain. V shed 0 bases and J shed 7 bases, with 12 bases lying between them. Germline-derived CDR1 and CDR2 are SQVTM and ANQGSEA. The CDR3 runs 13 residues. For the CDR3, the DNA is TGCAGCGTTGAAGATGAGGAAGGTATTGGCTACACCTTC. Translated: CSVEDEEGIGYTF.

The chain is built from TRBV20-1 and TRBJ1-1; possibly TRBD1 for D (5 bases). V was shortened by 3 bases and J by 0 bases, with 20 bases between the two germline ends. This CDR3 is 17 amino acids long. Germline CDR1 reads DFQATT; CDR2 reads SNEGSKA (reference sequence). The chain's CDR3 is CSARPNLGTDMNTEAFF. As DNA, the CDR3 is TGCAGTGCTAGGCCCAACCTGGGGACTGACATGAACACTGAAGCTTTCTTT.

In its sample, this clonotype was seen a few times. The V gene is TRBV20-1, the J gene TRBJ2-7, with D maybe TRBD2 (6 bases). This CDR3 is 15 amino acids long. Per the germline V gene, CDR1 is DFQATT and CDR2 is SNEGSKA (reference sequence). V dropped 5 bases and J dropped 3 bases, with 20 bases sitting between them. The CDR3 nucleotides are TGCAGTGCTCTCCCCAAGCGGAGGGCAGACTACGAGCAGTACTTC. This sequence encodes CSALPKRRADYEQYF.

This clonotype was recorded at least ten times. The CDR3 DNA reads as TGTGCCAGCAGCTTCAAGGGTGTAACGGGAGGCTACACCTTC. Translating it yields CASSFKGVTGGYTF. V and J are TRBV7-2 and TRBJ1-2; D unclear. Deletions cut 3 bases from V and 8 bases from J, with 16 bases between. Germline loops: CDR1 SGHTA, CDR2 FQGNSA. There are 14 residues in the CDR3.

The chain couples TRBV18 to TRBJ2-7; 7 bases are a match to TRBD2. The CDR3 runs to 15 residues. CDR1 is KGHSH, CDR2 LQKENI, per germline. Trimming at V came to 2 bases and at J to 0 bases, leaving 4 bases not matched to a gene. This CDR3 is CASSPGQRDSYEQYF. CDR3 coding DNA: TGTGCCAGCTCACCAGGCCAGCGGGACTCCTACGAGCAGTACTTC.

CDR3 bases: TGTGCCAGCAGCGAACACCGGGGGATGAACACCGGGGAGCTGTTTTTT. Encoded protein: CASSEHRGMNTGELFF. The chain links TRBV6-1 to TRBJ2-2; D is possibly TRBD2 (6 bases). CDR1 and CDR2 (germline): MNHNS, SASEGT. V was pared by 6 bases and J by 1 base, with 15 bases between. The CDR3 has 16 residues.

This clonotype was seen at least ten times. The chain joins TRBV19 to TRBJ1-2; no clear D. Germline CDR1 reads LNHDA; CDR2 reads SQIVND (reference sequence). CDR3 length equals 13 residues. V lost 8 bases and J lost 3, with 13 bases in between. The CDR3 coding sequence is TGTGCCAGTCCACGGCTCTGGGACTATGGCTACACCTTC. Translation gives CASPRLWDYGYTF. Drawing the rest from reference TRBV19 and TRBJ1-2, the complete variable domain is DGGITQSPKYLFRKEGQNVTLSCEQNLNHDAMYWYRQDPGQGLRLIYYSQIVNDFQKGDIAEGYSVSREKKESFPLTVTSAQKNPTAFYLCASPRLWDYGYTFGSGTRLTVV.

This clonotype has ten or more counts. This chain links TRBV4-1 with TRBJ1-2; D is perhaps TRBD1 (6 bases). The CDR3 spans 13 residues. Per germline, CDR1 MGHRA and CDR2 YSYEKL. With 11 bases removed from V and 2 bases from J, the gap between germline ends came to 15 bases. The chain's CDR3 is CASSGVGNYGYTF. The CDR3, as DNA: TGCGCCTCTTCAGGGGTGGGGAACTATGGCTACACCTTC.

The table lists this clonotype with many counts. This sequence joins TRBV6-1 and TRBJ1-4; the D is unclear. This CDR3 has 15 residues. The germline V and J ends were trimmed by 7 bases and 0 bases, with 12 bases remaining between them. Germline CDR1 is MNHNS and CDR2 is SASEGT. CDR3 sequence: CASKQYLSTNEKLFF. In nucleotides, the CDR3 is TGTGCCAGCAAACAGTACTTATCAACTAATGAAAAACTGTTTTTT.